This entry lists 18 T cell receptor beta chains sequenced from one sample in a study of control samples from healthy donors and cancer patients. Method: immunoSEQ multiplex PCR; TCRdb's copy keeps in-frame clones and lacks some. The sample carries tens of thousands of clones, about 88% recorded once. The specimen was PBMCs. The receptor source for this set is a man in his 70s with lung cancer.

The rearrangement uses TRBV6-6 and TRBJ2-3; D gene uncertain. V was trimmed by 7 bases and J by 1 base, leaving 12 bases between them. CDR1 MNHNY and CDR2 SVGAGI come from the germline V gene (reference sequence). The CDR3 runs to 14 residues. CDR3 sequence: CASTWDGRTDTQYF. As DNA, the CDR3 is TGTGCCAGCACTTGGGATGGCCGCACAGATACGCAGTATTTT.

The chain carries TRBV28 and TRBJ1-1; D not resolved. V was shortened by 4 bases and J by 4 bases, with 7 bases between the two germline ends. The germline gives CDR1 MDHEN, CDR2 SYDVKM. This CDR3 has 12 residues. The CDR3 DNA is TGTGCCAGCAGTTCTCAGTTCACTGAAGCTTTCTTT. Protein product: CASSSQFTEAFF.

The J gene is TRBJ2-5, the V gene TRBV9; 8 bases fit TRBD1. Germline lookup yields CDR1 SGDLS and CDR2 YYNGEE. The V and J ends lost 3 bases and 5 bases, in that order; junction bases with no gene match: 9. This CDR3 contains 15 residues. This CDR3 reads CASSGPRGRVETQYF. DNA for the CDR3: TGTGCCAGCAGCGGACCCAGGGGGCGCGTCGAGACCCAGTACTTC. Full variable domain (remainder filled in from reference TRBV9 and TRBJ2-5): DSGVTQTPKHLITATGQRVTLRCSPRSGDLSVYWYQQSLDQGLQFLIQYYNGEERAKGNILERFSAQQFPDLHSELNLSSLELGDSALYFCASSGPRGRVETQYFGPGTRLLVL.

The J gene is TRBJ2-3, the V gene TRBV4-3, with D perhaps TRBD1 (5 bases). The length of the CDR3 is 16 residues. Trimming removed 0 bases from V and 4 bases from J, with 14 bases in between. Germline lookup yields CDR1 LGHNA and CDR2 YSLEER. In nucleotides, the CDR3 is TGCGCCAGCAGCCAAGAGCAGGGCAGAGGTCCAGATACGCAGTATTTT. Protein: CASSQEQGRGPDTQYF.

This chain uses TRBV18 with TRBJ2-5; D is perhaps TRBD2 (6 bases). V lost 4 bases and J lost 0, with 12 bases in between. The CDR3 covers 15 residues. Germline assignment: CDR1 KGHSH and CDR2 LQKENI. The CDR3 DNA follows: TGTGCCAGCTCACTCCGGGAGAAACACCAAGAGACCCAGTACTTC. The encoded protein is CASSLREKHQETQYF.

This clone was observed a few times. The rearrangement joins TRBV27 to TRBJ1-1; D is perhaps TRBD1 (5 bases). Germline CDR1 is MNHEY and CDR2 is SMNVEV (reference sequence). Trimming left V 5 bases short and J 4 bases short, with 8 bases between. CDR3 length: 12 residues. The CDR3 DNA sequence: TGTGCCAGCAGTCAGGGTGGCACTGAAGCTTTCTTT. Protein: CASSQGGTEAFF.

This chain joins TRBV7-2 and TRBJ2-6; a weak D match, TRBD1 (6 bases). V was cut by 4 bases and J by 3 bases, with 16 bases left in between. The CDR3 contains 17 residues. The germline CDR1 and CDR2 sequences are SGHTA and FQGNSA. In DNA, the CDR3 is TGTGCCAGCAGCTGGGGCAGGGGCTTCAGTGGGGCCAACGTCCTGACTTTC. Translating gives CASSWGRGFSGANVLTF.

The V and J genes are TRBV27 and TRBJ2-1, with D uncertain. The CDR3 spans 13 residues. Germline CDR1 reads MNHEY; CDR2 reads SMNVEV (reference sequence). V lost 5 bases, J lost 8 bases, and 13 bases lay in between. CDR3 residues: CASSGQLGDEQFF. The CDR3 nucleotides read TGTGCCAGCAGTGGTCAATTAGGAGATGAGCAGTTCTTC.

The rearrangement uses TRBV29-1 and TRBJ2-3, with unresolved D. Germline V gene lookup returns CDR1 SQVTM and CDR2 ANQGSEA. V was shortened by 0 bases and J by 7 bases, with 5 bases between the two germline ends. The CDR3 covers 11 residues. The CDR3 coding sequence is TGCAGCGTTGAAGAGATATATACGCAGTATTTT. Protein product: CSVEEIYTQYF.

V and J are TRBV10-2 and TRBJ2-3; the D is unclear. Germline CDR1 reads WSHSY; CDR2 reads SAAADI. The ends were cut back, 1 base at V and 4 bases at J, with 6 bases in the middle. The CDR3 consists of 13 residues. The CDR3 reads CASSEYRPDTQYF. The CDR3 DNA reads TGCGCCAGCAGTGAGTATAGACCAGATACGCAGTATTTT.

This rearrangement joins TRBV7-2 to TRBJ2-4, with unresolved D. There are 12 residues in the CDR3. The V gene lost 5 bases and the J gene lost 5 bases, with 7 bases spanning the gap. Germline-derived CDR1 and CDR2 are SGHTA and FQGNSA. In DNA form, the CDR3 reads TGTGCCAGCAGCAACGTTGAAAACATTCAGTACTTC. It translates to CASSNVENIQYF.

This chain joins TRBV27 and TRBJ1-1; no firm D call. The germline V gene encodes CDR1 MNHEY and CDR2 SMNVEV (reference sequence). The CDR3 sequence is 13 residues long. V lost 0 bases and J lost 4, with 6 bases in between. The CDR3: CASSLSGTTEAFF. CDR3 DNA: TGTGCCAGCAGTTTATCGGGTACCACTGAAGCTTTCTTT.

The J gene is TRBJ1-1, the V gene TRBV27, with a tentative D call TRBD1 (6 bases). The V end was cut by 6 bases, the J end by 1 base, with 9 bases between. This CDR3 comprises 13 residues. CDR1 is MNHEY and CDR2 is SMNVEV in the germline V gene (reference sequence). The CDR3 bases are TGTGCCAGCAGCTGGGACAAGAACACTGAAGCTTTCTTT. Its protein product is CASSWDKNTEAFF.

This sequence joins TRBV19 and TRBJ2-5; 10 bases match TRBD1. Losses at the gene ends were 5 bases for V and 5 bases for J; bases not matched to a gene: 5. CDR1 is LNHDA, CDR2 SQIVND, per germline (reference sequence). This CDR3 has 14 amino acids. In DNA form, the CDR3 reads TGTGCCAGTAGTTGGACAGGGGGTGGGGAGACCCAGTACTTC. It yields the protein CASSWTGGGETQYF.

This clone was seen many times. The chain uses TRBV27 and TRBJ2-7; 8 bases are a match to TRBD2. Germline trimming cut 5 bases from V and 3 bases from J; bases unmatched to any gene: 9. Germline values: CDR1 MNHEY, CDR2 SMNVEV (reference sequence). The CDR3 runs to 15 residues. The CDR3 loop is CASSPLGGLGYEQYF. Written as DNA, the CDR3 is TGTGCCAGCAGTCCCCTGGGGGGACTAGGCTACGAGCAGTACTTC.

V gene TRBV2 combines with J gene TRBJ1-2, with a tentative D call TRBD1 (6 bases). This CDR3 contains 13 residues. Looked up from germline, CDR1 is SNHLY and CDR2 is FYNNEI. Trimming took 6 bases from V and 0 from J, leaving 8 bases between them. CDR3 bases: TGTGCCAGCAGCGGACAGCCTAACTATGGCTACACCTTC. It yields the protein CASSGQPNYGYTF.

V gene TRBV2 combines with J gene TRBJ1-1; perhaps TRBD1 as D (5 bases). Germline values: CDR1 SNHLY, CDR2 FYNNEI. Trimming took 5 bases from V and 0 from J, leaving 10 bases between them. This CDR3 is built from 14 residues. The CDR3 region is CASSRGVMNTEAFF. In DNA, the CDR3 is TGTGCCAGCAGTCGAGGGGTAATGAACACTGAAGCTTTCTTT.

CDR3 region: CASSDMRWNTEAFF. Here the CDR3 DNA reads TGCGCCAGCAGTGATATGAGGTGGAACACTGAAGCTTTCTTT. The V gene is TRBV10-2, the J gene TRBJ1-1, with unresolved D. Germline values: CDR1 WSHSY, CDR2 SAAADI. Deletions cut 3 bases from V and 1 base from J, with 9 bases between. The CDR3 extends over 14 amino acids.